The rows below give T cell receptor beta chains drawn from one sample of a study of shared clonotypes between healthy human individuals. Sequenced by immunoSEQ multiplex PCR; TCRdb stores in-frame clones only, minus some. The sample has a few hundred thousand clones, over 75% seen once. Sequencing used memory CD8+ T cells sorted from blood. The receptor source for this set is a man aged 18 to 29 in good health. The CDR3 runs from the conserved cysteine through the conserved F or W. D genes are given only for firm matches. Where a row states a size, it is once, few, many or the class of an expanded clone; other rows omit it.

TRBD2 | TRBJ2-1 | TRBV7-9 | . | TGTGCCAGCAGCTTAGTTGCGGGAGGGCCCGACAATGAGCAGTTCTTC | CASSLVAGGPDNEQFF
. | TRBJ1-5 | TRBV11-2 | . | TGTGCCAGCAGCTGGGACATGAATCAGCCCCAGCATTTT | CASSWDMNQPQHF
. | TRBJ1-1 | TRBV4-1 | . | TGCGCCAGCAGCCAGAAGGGGTCCACTGAAGCTTTCTTT | CASSQKGSTEAFF
. | TRBJ1-2 | TRBV6-5 | . | TGTGCCAGCAGTTACTCGACCGAATACGCTTATGGCTACACCTTC | CASSYSTEYAYGYTF
. | TRBJ2-7 | TRBV5-4 | . | TGTGCCAGCAGCTTGGACGGGTCTTCCTACGAGCAGTACTTC | CASSLDGSSYEQYF
TRBD2 | TRBJ2-3 | TRBV7-8 | once | TGTGCCAGCAGCAATAGCGGGGGGGCCGGGACAGATACGCAGTATTTT | CASSNSGGAGTDTQYF
. | TRBJ2-7 | TRBV6-6 | . | TGTGCCAGCACCCGTGGGTACGAGCAGTACTTC | CASTRGYEQYF
. | TRBJ2-7 | TRBV6-1 | . | TGTGCCAGCAGTGACGTCAACGAGCAGTACTTC | CASSDVNEQYF
. | TRBJ2-3 | TRBV6-6 | once | TGTGCCAGCGAGGCCCCAGATACGCAGTATTTT | CASEAPDTQYF
. | TRBJ2-7 | TRBV5-4 | . | TGTGCCAGCAGCTTGGCGGCGGGGAGCTCCTACGAGCAGTACTTC | CASSLAAGSSYEQYF
TRBD1 | TRBJ1-3 | TRBV2 | . | TGTGCCAGCAGTGAAGTGTGGGGCGGACAGGTAGATGGAAACACCATATATTTT | CASSEVWGGQVDGNTIYF
. | TRBJ2-7 | TRBV10-2 | . | TGCGCCAGCAGTGAACACGACTACGAGCAGTACTTC | CASSEHDYEQYF
. | TRBJ2-7 | TRBV2 | . | TGTGCCAGCCGGGCGGCAACCTACGAGCAGTACTTC | CASRAATYEQYF
. | TRBJ2-7 | TRBV11-2 | . | TGTGCCAGCAGCTTCAGGGGATCCTACGAGCAGTACTTC | CASSFRGSYEQYF
. | TRBJ2-5 | TRBV19 | once | TGTGCCAGTAGCCTCGACGATCGTTTACAAGAGACCCAGTACTTC | CASSLDDRLQETQYF
. | TRBJ1-6 | TRBV27 | . | TGTGCCAGCAGTATCGGGACTCCAGGGCCAAATTCACCCCTCCACTTT | CASSIGTPGPNSPLHF
. | TRBJ1-4 | TRBV7-9 | . | TGTGCCAGCAGCTTAGTACAGAGTGCAACTAATGAAAAACTGTTTTTT | CASSLVQSATNEKLFF
TRBD1 | TRBJ2-7 | TRBV6-1 | . | TGTGCCAGCAGTGTCCTTTTACAGGGGGCCTCCTACGAGCAGTACTTC | CASSVLLQGASYEQYF
TRBD2 | TRBJ2-1 | TRBV9 | . | TGTGCCAGCAGCGTAGGATGGACTAGCGGTTATGAGCAGTTCTTC | CASSVGWTSGYEQFF
. | TRBJ1-4 | TRBV6-1 | . | TGTGCCAGCAGTGAAGTACCGACAGGAGCTAATGAAAAACTGTTTTTT | CASSEVPTGANEKLFF
. | TRBJ2-1 | TRBV2 | . | TGTGCCAGCAGTGCTGGGACATTCTACAATGAGCAGTTCTTC | CASSAGTFYNEQFF
TRBD2 | TRBJ2-7 | TRBV4-1 | . | TGCGCCAGCAGCTTAGGGACTAGCGGGGGGGCCTCGGGAGAGCAGTACTTC | CASSLGTSGGASGEQYF
TRBD2 | TRBJ2-1 | TRBV11-2 | . | TGTGCCAGCAGGTCGGGACTAGCGGGGGGGGATGAGCAGTTCTTC | CASRSGLAGGDEQFF
. | TRBJ2-2 | TRBV5-4 | once | TGTGCCAGCAGCTCAACGGGAGCCGGGGAGCTGTTTTTT | CASSSTGAGELFF
. | TRBJ1-4 | TRBV7-9 | . | TGTGCCAGCAGCTTAGACCCCTATGGGGCTAATGAAAAACTGTTTTTT | CASSLDPYGANEKLFF
TRBD2 | TRBJ2-5 | TRBV7-8 | . | TGTGCCAGCAGCCCTAGCGGGGGACTCCAAGAGACCCAGTACTTC | CASSPSGGLQETQYF
. | TRBJ1-1 | TRBV4-3 | . | TGCGCCAGCAGCCGCGTCGCAGACACTGAAGCTTTCTTT | CASSRVADTEAFF
TRBD1 | TRBJ1-2 | TRBV7-9 | . | TGTGCCAGCAGCTCTGGGACAGGGGATGGCTACACCTTC | CASSSGTGDGYTF
. | TRBJ1-4 | TRBV15 | . | TGTGCCACCAGCAGAGACAATGGTGATGAAAAACTGTTTTTT | CATSRDNGDEKLFF
. | TRBJ2-3 | TRBV7-9 | . | TGTGCCAGCAGCTTAAGAGGGGCGAGCACAGATACGCAGTATTTT | CASSLRGASTDTQYF
TRBD2 | TRBJ2-1 | TRBV5-4 | . | TGTGCCAGCAGCTCGTTATGGACACCCTCCCCCACTAGCGGGGGGCATGAGCAGTTCTTC | CASSSLWTPSPTSGGHEQFF
. | TRBJ1-5 | TRBV6-1 | . | TGTGCCAGCAGTGAACAGGTTTCCCTTAATCAGCCCCAGCATTTT | CASSEQVSLNQPQHF
. | TRBJ2-1 | TRBV6-5 | . | TGTGCCAGCAGTTGGGACAACTCCTACAATGAGCAGTTCTTC | CASSWDNSYNEQFF
TRBD2 | TRBJ2-3 | TRBV29-1 | once | TGCAGCGTTGAGTGGCGGGGGGTTACAGATACGCAGTATTTT | CSVEWRGVTDTQYF
. | TRBJ1-2 | TRBV4-1 | . | TGCGCCAGCAGCCAAGATCCGGCTGGGACGATGGGATTTTATGGCTACACCTTC | CASSQDPAGTMGFYGYTF
. | TRBJ2-1 | TRBV29-1 | . | TGCAGCGTTGACGGCGGATGGAGCTCCTACAATGAGCAGTTCTTC | CSVDGGWSSYNEQFF
. | TRBJ2-7 | TRBV7-2 | . | TGTGCCAGCAGCCGACTCGGACAGTTCCTCTACGAGCAGTACTTC | CASSRLGQFLYEQYF